This T cell receptor (beta chain) is from a study of cytomegalovirus exposure and HLA in healthy donors. At the level of the study: Sequencing of 180 million or so T cells in an earlier analysis found some 100 million unique TCR beta sequences. Study results and caveats: A highly shared variant cluster was judged a likely technical artifact.

A few counts support this clone. What it recognizes is unknown. This PCR relied on a set of 60 Vbeta primers and 13 Jbeta primers. Repertoires were generated with immunoSEQ multiplex PCR, while TCRdb's copy carries only in-frame clones and drops some. The data hold some 190,000 clones, with 76% observed a single time. Germline V CDR1 and CDR2: SEHNR, FQNEAQ (reference sequence). V dropped 3 bases and J dropped 2; count of bases not matched to a gene: 3. The length of the CDR3 is 15 residues. This sequence joins TRBV7-9 and TRBJ2-1; TRBD2 matches 8 bases. The receptor's source is a young man in good health and CMV-seronegative. The source material was PBMCs. The CDR3 DNA reads TGTGCCAGCAGCTTTGCGGGGGGCACCTACAATGAGCAGTTCTTC. The encoded protein is CASSFAGGTYNEQFF.